A single sample gave rise to the 20 T cell receptor beta chains below, sequenced in a study of blood T cell repertoires in COVID-19. The protocol was immunoSEQ multiplex PCR, while the TCRdb copy is restricted to in-frame clones and leaves out a portion. In the table there are 230,000 or so clones, more than 75% of which are singletons. The specimen was peripheral blood. The receptors were gathered from a middle-aged man with active or convalescent COVID-19.

This clone is a singleton in its sample. The junction differs from germline at one of its ends, possibly a read error. This chain joins TRBV28 and TRBJ2-6; possibly TRBD2 for D (5 bases). Germline lookup yields CDR1 MDHEN and CDR2 SYDVKM. The CDR3 extends over 19 amino acids. The CDR3 DNA sequence: TGTGCCAGTAGTTCCAGGAGAGGGCGTGGTGTATCTGGGGCCAACGTCCTGACTTTC. It codes for CASSSRRGRGVSGANVLTF.

The chain employs TRBV6-5 and TRBJ1-2; 8 nucleotides line up with TRBD1. The CDR3 is made up of 14 amino acids. Germline assignment: CDR1 MNHEY and CDR2 SVGAGI. The V gene end was trimmed by 6 bases and the J gene end by 8 bases; junction bases not matched to a gene: 11. CDR3 bases: TGTGCCAGCAGCGGACAGGGTCTCCCGTGGGGCTACACCTTC. Residues: CASSGQGLPWGYTF.

This chain connects TRBV2 to TRBJ1-5; D unclear. The CDR3 is 15 amino acids. Trimming stripped 3 bases from V and 3 bases from J, with 12 bases between. The germline CDR1 and CDR2 sequences are SNHLY and FYNNEI. The CDR3 protein is CASSDEGTPNQPQHF. In nucleotides, the CDR3 is TGTGCCAGCAGTGATGAGGGCACCCCCAATCAGCCCCAGCATTTT.

This chain joins TRBV5-6 and TRBJ1-5, with 7 bases lining up with TRBD1. There are 16 residues in the CDR3. Germline CDR1 SGHDT, CDR2 YYEEEE. The V segment lost 4 bases and the J segment 4 bases; nucleotides outside the gene matches: 11. In DNA form, the CDR3 reads TGTGCCAGCAGCAAAATAACAGGGGACTGGAATCAGCCCCAGCATTTT. This codes for CASSKITGDWNQPQHF.

With regard to this clone: It is likely a read error, because the conserved phenylalanine at the end of the CDR3 is missing. Because the CDR3's place on the DNA is in doubt, the DNA is left out and the CDR3 is given as listed by TCRdb. This chain connects TRBV6-5 to TRBJ1-1; TRBD1 is the table's D call and was not checked against the DNA. CDR1 is MNHEY and CDR2 is SVGAGI in the germline V gene. The CDR3 spans 12 amino acids, including both terminal residues. This CDR3 reads CATSIGQGELIC.

This chain links TRBV30 with TRBJ1-5; D is ambiguous. This CDR3 contains 13 residues. The germline V and J ends were trimmed by 0 bases and 4 bases, with 7 bases remaining between them. Germline V CDR1 and CDR2: GTSNPN, SVGIG (reference sequence). CDR3 sequence: CAWSVRVNQPQHF. CDR3 DNA: TGTGCCTGGAGTGTGAGGGTTAATCAGCCCCAGCATTTT.

This clone was detected only once. The chain links TRBV11-2 to TRBJ2-7, with D possibly TRBD1 on 6 matching bases. The CDR3 sequence is 15 residues long. The V and J ends lost 3 bases and 3 bases respectively, with 15 bases between them. Germline assignment: CDR1 SGHAT and CDR2 FQNNGV. The chain's CDR3 is CASSFSRGDIYEQYF. CDR3 coding DNA: TGTGCCAGCAGCTTCTCCAGGGGCGATATCTACGAGCAGTACTTC.

The chain joins TRBV9 to TRBJ1-2; perhaps TRBD1 as D (5 bases). The CDR3 is 12 residues long. CDR1 is SGDLS, CDR2 YYNGEE, per germline. Between the trimmed V and J ends, which lost 3 bases and 7 bases, there was a span of 10 bases. The CDR3 loop is CASSARGVGYTF. CDR3 DNA sequence: TGTGCCAGCAGCGCCCGGGGGGTTGGCTACACCTTC.

This rearrangement joins TRBV28 to TRBJ1-4, with a possible D match to TRBD1 (6 bases). The CDR3 is 13 residues long. With 8 bases removed from V and 8 bases from J, the gap between germline ends came to 15 bases. Germline lookup yields CDR1 MDHEN and CDR2 SYDVKM. The CDR3 here is CASLGGAGEKLFF. The CDR3 nucleotides read TGTGCCAGCCTCGGGGGGGCTGGGGAAAAACTGTTTTTT.

This clone was detected once. This chain connects TRBV30 to TRBJ1-4; the D gene is possibly TRBD1 (5 bases). The ends were cut back, 3 bases at V and 8 bases at J, with 16 bases in the middle. The CDR3 runs to 14 residues. Germline V gene lookup returns CDR1 GTSNPN and CDR2 SVGIG (reference sequence). The CDR3 protein is CAWSATDRREKLFF. Here the CDR3 DNA reads TGTGCCTGGAGCGCGACAGACAGACGCGAAAAACTGTTTTTT. Drawing the rest from reference TRBV30 and TRBJ1-4, the complete variable domain is SQTIHQWPATLVQPVGSPLSLECTVEGTSNPNLYWYRQAAGRGLQLLFYSVGIGQISSEVPQNLSASRPQDRQFILSSKKLLLSDSGFYLCAWSATDRREKLFFGSGTQLSVL.

The chain has TRBV6-5 and TRBJ1-1; 10 positions agree with TRBD1. J was trimmed by 5 bases and V by 7 bases; bases with no gene match: 10. The CDR3 is made up of 15 amino acids. CDR1 MNHEY and CDR2 SVGAGI come from the germline V gene. The CDR3 DNA follows: TGTGCCAGCAATTTGGGGACAGGGGCACCAACTGAAGCTTTCTTT. Its protein is CASNLGTGAPTEAFF.

The rearrangement joins TRBV6-5 to TRBJ2-7, with D possibly matching TRBD2 (6 bases). In germline, CDR1 is MNHEY, CDR2 SVGAGI. Deletions cut 5 bases from V and 6 bases from J, with 8 bases between. CDR3 size: 11 residues. The CDR3 spells CASSNGGEQYF. CDR3 coding DNA: TGTGCCAGCAGTAACGGGGGCGAGCAGTACTTC.

This chain links TRBV5-1 with TRBJ2-3; TRBD2 agrees at 10 bases. The CDR3 has 17 amino acids. V trimming: 0 bases; J trimming: 4 bases; junction bases outside the gene matches: 8. Germline assignment: CDR1 SGHRS and CDR2 YFSETQ. CDR3 in amino acids: CASSLATGTSVSDTQYF. DNA for the CDR3: TGCGCCAGCAGCTTGGCTACCGGGACTAGCGTTTCAGATACGCAGTATTTT.

This chain links TRBV19 with TRBJ1-4; possible D gene TRBD1, 6 bases. The CDR3 totals 14 residues. Looked up from germline, CDR1 is LNHDA and CDR2 is SQIVND (reference sequence). V was pared by 5 bases and J by 12 bases, with 19 bases between. CDR3: CASSQDSARLELFF. The CDR3 coding sequence is TGTGCCAGTAGTCAGGACAGTGCCCGTCTGGAACTGTTTTTT.

The chain links TRBV9 to TRBJ1-1; no reliable D call. V gave up 4 bases and J gave up 1 base, with 5 bases separating them. The length of the CDR3 is 12 residues. CDR1 and CDR2 from the germline V gene are SGDLS and YYNGEE. The CDR3 nucleotides read TGTGCCAGCAGCCGACAGAACACTGAAGCTTTCTTT. Amino acid sequence: CASSRQNTEAFF. Variable domain in full (rest from reference TRBV9 and TRBJ1-1): DSGVTQTPKHLITATGQRVTLRCSPRSGDLSVYWYQQSLDQGLQFLIQYYNGEERAKGNILERFSAQQFPDLHSELNLSSLELGDSALYFCASSRQNTEAFFGQGTRLTVV.

The rearrangement uses TRBV28 and TRBJ1-2; 9 nucleotides match TRBD1. V was pared by 6 bases and J by 5 bases, with 7 bases of the junction left unmatched. The CDR3 extends over 14 amino acids. CDR1 MDHEN and CDR2 SYDVKM come from the germline V gene. As DNA, the CDR3 is TGTGCCAGCAGGTCTACAGGGGGCCCATATGGCTACACCTTC. Translated: CASRSTGGPYGYTF.

The chain couples TRBV3-1 (or the pseudogene TRBV3-2) to TRBJ2-3, with 8 bases matching TRBD1. The J segment lost 2 bases and the V segment lost 5 bases, leaving 6 bases of the junction unmatched. CDR1 and CDR2 (germline): LGHDT, YNNKEL (reference sequence). The length of the CDR3 is 15 residues. This CDR3 is CASSFRTGYTDTQYF. CDR3 DNA: TGTGCCAGCAGCTTCCGGACAGGGTACACAGATACGCAGTATTTT.

The rearrangement joins TRBV19 to TRBJ1-5; no clear D. This CDR3 region has 17 residues. The germline V gene encodes CDR1 LNHDA and CDR2 SQIVND (reference sequence). V was shortened by 4 bases and J by 2 bases, with 18 bases between the two germline ends. The CDR3 DNA reads as TGTGCCAGTAGTACTAAGGCGCGACACCAAGGCAATCAGCCCCAGCATTTT. Protein: CASSTKARHQGNQPQHF.

The rearrangement joins TRBV19 to TRBJ1-6; D is unresolved. There are 14 residues in the CDR3. From germline, CDR1 is LNHDA and CDR2 SQIVND (reference sequence). V lost 3 bases and J 11 bases, leaving 14 bases between the germline ends. This CDR3 reads CASSIDEGRPPLHF. In DNA form, the CDR3 reads TGTGCCAGTAGTATTGATGAAGGGAGGCCACCCCTCCACTTT.

This clone was seen only a few times. The chain couples TRBV29-1 to TRBJ1-2, with D possibly being TRBD1 (5 bases). From germline, CDR1 is SQVTM and CDR2 ANQGSEA. The V and J ends lost 7 bases and 6 bases respectively, with 21 bases between them. CDR3 length: 14 amino acids. CDR3 sequence: CSAKTGHNLDGYTF. CDR3 nucleotides: TGCAGCGCCAAGACTGGACACAATCTTGATGGCTACACCTTC.